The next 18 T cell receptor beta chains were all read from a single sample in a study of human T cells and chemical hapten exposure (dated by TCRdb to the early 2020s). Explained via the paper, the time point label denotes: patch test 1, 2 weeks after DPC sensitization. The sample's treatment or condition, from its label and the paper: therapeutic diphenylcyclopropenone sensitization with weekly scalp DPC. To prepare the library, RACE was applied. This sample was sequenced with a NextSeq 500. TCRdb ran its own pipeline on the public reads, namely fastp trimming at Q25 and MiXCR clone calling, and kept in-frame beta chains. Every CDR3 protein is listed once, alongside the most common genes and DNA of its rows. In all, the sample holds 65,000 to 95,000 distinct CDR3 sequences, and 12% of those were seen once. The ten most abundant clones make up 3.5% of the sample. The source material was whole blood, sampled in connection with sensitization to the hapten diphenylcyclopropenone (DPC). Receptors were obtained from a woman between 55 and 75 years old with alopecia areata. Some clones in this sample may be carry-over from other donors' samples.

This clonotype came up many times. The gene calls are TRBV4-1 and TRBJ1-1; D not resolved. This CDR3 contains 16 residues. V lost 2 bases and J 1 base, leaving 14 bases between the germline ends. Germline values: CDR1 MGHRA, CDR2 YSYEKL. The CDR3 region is CASSQWLGLWNTEAFF. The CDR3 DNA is TGCGCCAGCAGCCAATGGTTGGGGTTGTGGAACACTGAAGCTTTCTTT.

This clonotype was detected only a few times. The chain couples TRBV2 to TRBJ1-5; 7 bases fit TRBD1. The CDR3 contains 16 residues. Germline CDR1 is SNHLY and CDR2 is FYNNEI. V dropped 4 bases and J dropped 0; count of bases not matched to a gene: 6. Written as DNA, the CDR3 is TGTGCCAGCAGTGTCACCAGGGGGATTAGCAATCAGCCCCAGCATTTT. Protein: CASSVTRGISNQPQHF.

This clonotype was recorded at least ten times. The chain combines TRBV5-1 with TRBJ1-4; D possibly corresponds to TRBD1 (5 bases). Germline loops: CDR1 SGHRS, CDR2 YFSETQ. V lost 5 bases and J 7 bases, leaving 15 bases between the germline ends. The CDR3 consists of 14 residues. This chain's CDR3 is CASSTGPGGEKLFF. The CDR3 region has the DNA TGCGCCAGCAGTACCGGTCCGGGGGGTGAAAAACTGTTTTTT.

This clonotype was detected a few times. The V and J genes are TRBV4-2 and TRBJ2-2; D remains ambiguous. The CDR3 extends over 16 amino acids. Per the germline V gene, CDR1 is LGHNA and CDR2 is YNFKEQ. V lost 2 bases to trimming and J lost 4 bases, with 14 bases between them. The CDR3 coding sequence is TGTGCCAGCAGCCAAAATCCTGGGGATAGCACCGGGGAGCTGTTTTTT. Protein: CASSQNPGDSTGELFF.

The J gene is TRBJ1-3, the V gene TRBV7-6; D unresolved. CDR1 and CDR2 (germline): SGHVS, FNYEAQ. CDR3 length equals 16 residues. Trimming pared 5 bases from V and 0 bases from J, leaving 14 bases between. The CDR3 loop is CASSPSASSSGNTIYF. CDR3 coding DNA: TGTGCCAGCAGCCCATCGGCTTCGTCCTCTGGAAACACCATATATTTT.

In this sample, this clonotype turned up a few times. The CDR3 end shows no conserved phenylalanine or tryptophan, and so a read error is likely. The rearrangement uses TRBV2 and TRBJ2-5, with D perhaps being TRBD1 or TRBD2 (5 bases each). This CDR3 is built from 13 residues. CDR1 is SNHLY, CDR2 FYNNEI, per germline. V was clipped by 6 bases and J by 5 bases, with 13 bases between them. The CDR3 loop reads CASSPGALETQYL. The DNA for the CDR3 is TGTGCCAGCAGCCCCGGGGCTCTGGAGACCCAGTACTTA.

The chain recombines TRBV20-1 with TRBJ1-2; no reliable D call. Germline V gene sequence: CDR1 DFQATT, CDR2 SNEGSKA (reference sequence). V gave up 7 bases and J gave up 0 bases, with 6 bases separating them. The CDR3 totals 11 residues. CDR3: CSVTSNYGYTF. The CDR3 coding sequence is TGCAGTGTCACGTCTAACTATGGCTACACCTTC.

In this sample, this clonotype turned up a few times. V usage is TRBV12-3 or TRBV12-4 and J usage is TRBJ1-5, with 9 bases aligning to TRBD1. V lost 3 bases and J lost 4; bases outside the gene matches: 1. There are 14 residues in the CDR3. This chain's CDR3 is CASSFGTGNQPQHF. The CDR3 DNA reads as TGTGCCAGCAGTTTTGGGACAGGGAATCAGCCCCAGCATTTT.

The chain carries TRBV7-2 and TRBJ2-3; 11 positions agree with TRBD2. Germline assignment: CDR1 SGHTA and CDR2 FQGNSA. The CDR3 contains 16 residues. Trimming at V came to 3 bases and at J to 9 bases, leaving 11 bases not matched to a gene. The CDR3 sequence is CASSFDSGGALGTQYF. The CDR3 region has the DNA TGTGCCAGCAGCTTCGATAGCGGGGGGGCTCTGGGCACGCAGTATTTT. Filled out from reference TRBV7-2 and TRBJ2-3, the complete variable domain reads GAGVSQSPSNKVTEKGKDVELRCDPISGHTALYWYRQSLGQGLEFLIYFQGNSAPDKSGLPSDRFSAERTGGSVSTLTIQRTQQEDSAVYLCASSFDSGGALGTQYFGPGTRLTVL.

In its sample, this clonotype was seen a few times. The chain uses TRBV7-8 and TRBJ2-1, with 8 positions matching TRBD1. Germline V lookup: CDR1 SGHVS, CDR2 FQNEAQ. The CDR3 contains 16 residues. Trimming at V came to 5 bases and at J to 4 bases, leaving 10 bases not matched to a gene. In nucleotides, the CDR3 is TGTGCCAGCAGCCCCTGGCTGACAGGGGCATACAATGAGCAGTTCTTC. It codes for CASSPWLTGAYNEQFF.

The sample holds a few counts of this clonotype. The CDR3 bases are TGCGCCAGCAGCGACAGGCATACTAGCACAGATACGCAGTATTTT. Protein product: CASSDRHTSTDTQYF. V and J are TRBV5-1 and TRBJ2-3, with D maybe TRBD1 (6 bases). With 4 bases removed from V and 0 bases from J, the gap between germline ends came to 12 bases. Germline V CDR1 and CDR2: SGHRS, YFSETQ. This CDR3 is built from 15 residues.

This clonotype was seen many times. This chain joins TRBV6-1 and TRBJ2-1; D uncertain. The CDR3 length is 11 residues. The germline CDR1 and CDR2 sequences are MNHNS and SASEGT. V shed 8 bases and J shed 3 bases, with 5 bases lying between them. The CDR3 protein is CASQIYNEQFF. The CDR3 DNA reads TGTGCCAGCCAGATCTACAATGAGCAGTTCTTC.

DNA for the CDR3: TGCGCCAGCAGGTCAGGCGGTAGAACCTACGAGCAGTACTTC. As protein: CASRSGGRTYEQYF. The chain recombines TRBV10-2 with TRBJ2-7; unclear D gene. Germline CDR1 is WSHSY and CDR2 is SAAADI. V lost 6 bases to trimming and J lost 2 bases, with 14 bases between them. The CDR3 consists of 14 residues.

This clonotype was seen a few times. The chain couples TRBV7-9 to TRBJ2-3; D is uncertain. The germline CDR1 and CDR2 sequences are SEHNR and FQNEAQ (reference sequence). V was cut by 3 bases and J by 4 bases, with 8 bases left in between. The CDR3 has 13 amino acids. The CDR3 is CASSFFSADTQYF. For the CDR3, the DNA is TGTGCCAGCAGCTTTTTCAGCGCAGATACGCAGTATTTT.

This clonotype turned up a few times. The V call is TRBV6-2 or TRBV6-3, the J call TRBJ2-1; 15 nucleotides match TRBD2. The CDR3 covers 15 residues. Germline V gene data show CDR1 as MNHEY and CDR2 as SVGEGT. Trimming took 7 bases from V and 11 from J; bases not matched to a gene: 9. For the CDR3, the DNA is TGTGCCAGCACCCCACGGACTAGCGGGGGGGTAAAGCAGTTCTTC. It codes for CASTPRTSGGVKQFF.

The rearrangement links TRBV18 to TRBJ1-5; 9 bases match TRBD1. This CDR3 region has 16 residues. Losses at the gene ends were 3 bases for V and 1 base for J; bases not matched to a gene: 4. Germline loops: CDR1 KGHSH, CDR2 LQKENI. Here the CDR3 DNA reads TGTGCCAGCTCACCGGTCGGGACAGGGAGCAATCAGCCCCAGCATTTT. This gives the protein CASSPVGTGSNQPQHF.

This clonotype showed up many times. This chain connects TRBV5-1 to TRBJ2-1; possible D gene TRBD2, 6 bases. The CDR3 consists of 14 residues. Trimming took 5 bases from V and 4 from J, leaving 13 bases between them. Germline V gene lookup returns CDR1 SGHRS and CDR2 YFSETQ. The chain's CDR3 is CASSWIGGYNEQFF. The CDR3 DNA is TGCGCCAGCAGTTGGATCGGGGGTTACAATGAGCAGTTCTTC.

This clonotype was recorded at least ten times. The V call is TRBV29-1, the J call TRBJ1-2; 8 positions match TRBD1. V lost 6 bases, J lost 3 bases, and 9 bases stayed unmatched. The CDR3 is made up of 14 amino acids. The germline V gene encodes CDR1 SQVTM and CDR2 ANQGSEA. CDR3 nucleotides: TGCAGCGTCGTATCCGGGACAGGAGACTATGGCTACACCTTC. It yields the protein CSVVSGTGDYGYTF.